One TCR beta chain is described in this entry. Sample-barcoded 5' priming and a J-beta primer mix drove a second PCR of roughly 7 to 11 cycles. Researchers report that a template-switch adaptor with 12 random nucleotides tagged each cDNA molecule. MiXCR was run by TCRdb on the 5' RACE reads, yielding one entry per CDR3 protein. The sample includes 1.2 million to 1.5 million distinct CDR3 sequences, approximately 59% seen only once; the top ten take more than 6%. This sample is part of a study of blood T cells in healthy people across ages. CDR3 length: 13 amino acids. Trimming cost V 5 bases and J 6 bases, with 13 bases left between them. The germline V gene encodes CDR1 SSHAT and CDR2 FNYEAQ (reference sequence).

The TCR comes from a man younger than 35 in good health. The chain couples TRBV7-7 to TRBJ1-2, with D unclear. Sequenced material: blood. This CDR3 reads CASSPGEFDGYTF. The DNA of the CDR3 is TGTGCCAGCAGCCCTGGGGAGTTCGATGGCTACACCTTC.